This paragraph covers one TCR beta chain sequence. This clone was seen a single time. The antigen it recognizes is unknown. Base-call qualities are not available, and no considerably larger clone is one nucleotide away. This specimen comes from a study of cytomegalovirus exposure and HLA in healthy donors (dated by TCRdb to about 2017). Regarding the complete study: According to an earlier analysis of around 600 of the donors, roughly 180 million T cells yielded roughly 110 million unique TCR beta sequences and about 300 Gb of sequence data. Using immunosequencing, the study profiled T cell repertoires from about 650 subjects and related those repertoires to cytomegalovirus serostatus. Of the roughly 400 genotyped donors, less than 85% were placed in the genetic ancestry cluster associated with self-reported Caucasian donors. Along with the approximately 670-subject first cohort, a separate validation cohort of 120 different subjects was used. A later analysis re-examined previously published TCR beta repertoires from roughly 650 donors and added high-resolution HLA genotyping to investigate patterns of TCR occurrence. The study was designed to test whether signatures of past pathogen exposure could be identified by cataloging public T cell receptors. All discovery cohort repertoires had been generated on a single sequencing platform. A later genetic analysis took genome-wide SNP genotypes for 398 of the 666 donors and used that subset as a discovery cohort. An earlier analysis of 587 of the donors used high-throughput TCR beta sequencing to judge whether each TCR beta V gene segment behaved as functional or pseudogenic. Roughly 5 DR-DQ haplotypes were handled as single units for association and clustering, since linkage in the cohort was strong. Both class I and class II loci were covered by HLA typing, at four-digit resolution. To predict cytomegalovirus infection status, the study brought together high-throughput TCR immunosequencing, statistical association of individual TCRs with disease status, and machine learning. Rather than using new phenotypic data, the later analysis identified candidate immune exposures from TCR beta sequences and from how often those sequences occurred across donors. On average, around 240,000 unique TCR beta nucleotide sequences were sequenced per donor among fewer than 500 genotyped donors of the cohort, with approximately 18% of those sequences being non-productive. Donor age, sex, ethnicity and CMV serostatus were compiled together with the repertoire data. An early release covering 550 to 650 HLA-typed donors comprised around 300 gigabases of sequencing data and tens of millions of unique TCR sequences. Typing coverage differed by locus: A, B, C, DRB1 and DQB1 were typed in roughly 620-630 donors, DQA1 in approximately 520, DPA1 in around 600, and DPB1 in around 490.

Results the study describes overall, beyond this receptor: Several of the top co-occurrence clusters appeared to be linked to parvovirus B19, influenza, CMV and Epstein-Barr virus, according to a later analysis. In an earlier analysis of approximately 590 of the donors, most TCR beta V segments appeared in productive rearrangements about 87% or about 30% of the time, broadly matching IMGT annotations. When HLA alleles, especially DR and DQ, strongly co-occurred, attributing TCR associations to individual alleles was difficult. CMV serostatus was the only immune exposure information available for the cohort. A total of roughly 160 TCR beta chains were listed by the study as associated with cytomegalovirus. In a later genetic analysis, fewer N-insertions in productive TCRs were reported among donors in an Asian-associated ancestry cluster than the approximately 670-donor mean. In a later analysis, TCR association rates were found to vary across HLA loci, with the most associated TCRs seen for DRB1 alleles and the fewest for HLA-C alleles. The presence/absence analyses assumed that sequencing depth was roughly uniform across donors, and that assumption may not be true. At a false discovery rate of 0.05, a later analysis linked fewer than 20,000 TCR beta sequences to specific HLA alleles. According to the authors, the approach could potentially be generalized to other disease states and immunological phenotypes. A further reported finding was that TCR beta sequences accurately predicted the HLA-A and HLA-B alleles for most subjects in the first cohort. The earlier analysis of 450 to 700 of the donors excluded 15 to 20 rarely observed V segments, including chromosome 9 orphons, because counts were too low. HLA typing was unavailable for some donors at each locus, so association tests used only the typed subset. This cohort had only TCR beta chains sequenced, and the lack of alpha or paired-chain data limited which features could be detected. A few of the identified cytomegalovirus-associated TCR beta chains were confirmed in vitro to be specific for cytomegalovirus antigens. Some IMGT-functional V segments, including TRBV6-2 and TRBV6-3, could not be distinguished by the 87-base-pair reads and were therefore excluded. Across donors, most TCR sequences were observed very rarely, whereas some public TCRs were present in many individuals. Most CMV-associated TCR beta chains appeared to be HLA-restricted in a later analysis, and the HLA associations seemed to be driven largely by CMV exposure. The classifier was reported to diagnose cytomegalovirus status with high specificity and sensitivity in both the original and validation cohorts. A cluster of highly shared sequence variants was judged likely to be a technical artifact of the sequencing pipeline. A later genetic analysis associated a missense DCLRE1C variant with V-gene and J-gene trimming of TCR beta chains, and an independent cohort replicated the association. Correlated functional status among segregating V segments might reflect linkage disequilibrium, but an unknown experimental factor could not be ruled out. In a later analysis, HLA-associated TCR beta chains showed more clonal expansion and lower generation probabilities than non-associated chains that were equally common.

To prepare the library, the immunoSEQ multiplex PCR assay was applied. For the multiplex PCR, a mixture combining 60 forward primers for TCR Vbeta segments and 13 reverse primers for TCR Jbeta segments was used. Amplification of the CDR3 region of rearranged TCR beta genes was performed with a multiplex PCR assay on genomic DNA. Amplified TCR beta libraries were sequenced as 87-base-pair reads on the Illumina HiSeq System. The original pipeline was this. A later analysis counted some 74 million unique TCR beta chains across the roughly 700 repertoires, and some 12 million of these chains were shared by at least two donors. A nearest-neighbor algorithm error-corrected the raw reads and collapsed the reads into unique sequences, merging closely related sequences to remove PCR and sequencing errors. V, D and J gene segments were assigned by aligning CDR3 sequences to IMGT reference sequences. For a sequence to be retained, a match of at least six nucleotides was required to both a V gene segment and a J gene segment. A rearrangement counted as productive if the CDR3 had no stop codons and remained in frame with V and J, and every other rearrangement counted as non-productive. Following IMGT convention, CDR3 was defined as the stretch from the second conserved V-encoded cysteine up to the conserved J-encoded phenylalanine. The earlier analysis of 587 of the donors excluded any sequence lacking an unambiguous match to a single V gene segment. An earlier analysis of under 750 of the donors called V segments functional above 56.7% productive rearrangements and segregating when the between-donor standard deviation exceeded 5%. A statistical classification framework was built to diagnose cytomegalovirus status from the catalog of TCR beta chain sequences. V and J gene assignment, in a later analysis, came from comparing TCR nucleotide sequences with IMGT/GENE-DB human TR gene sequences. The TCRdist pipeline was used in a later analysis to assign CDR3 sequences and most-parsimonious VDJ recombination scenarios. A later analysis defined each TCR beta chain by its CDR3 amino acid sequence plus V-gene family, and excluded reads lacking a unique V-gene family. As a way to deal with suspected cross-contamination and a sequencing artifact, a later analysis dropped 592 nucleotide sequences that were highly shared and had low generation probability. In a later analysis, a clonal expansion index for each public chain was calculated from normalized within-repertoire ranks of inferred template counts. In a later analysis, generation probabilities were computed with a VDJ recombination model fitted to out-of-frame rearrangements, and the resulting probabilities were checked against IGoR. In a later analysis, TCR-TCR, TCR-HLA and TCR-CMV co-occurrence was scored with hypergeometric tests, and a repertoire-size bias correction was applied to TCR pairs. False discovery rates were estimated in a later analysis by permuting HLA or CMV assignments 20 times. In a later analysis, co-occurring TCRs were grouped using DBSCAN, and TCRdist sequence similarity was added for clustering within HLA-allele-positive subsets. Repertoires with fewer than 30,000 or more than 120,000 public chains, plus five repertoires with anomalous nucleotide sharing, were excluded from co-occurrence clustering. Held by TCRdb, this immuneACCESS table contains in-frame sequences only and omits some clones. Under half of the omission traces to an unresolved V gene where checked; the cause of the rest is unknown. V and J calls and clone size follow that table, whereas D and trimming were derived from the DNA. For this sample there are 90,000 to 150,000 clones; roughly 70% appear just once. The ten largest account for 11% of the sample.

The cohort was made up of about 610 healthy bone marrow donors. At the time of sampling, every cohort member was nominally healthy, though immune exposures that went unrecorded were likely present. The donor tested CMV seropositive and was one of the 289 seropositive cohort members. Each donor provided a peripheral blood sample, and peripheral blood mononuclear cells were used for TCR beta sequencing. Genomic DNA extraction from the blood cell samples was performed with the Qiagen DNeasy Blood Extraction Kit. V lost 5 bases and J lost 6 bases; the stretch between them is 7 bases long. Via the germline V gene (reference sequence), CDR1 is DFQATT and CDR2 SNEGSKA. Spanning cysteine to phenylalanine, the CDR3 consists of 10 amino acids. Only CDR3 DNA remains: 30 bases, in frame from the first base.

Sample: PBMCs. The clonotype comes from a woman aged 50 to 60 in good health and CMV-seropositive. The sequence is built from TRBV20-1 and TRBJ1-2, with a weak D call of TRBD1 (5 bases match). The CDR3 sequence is CSAGTNGYTF. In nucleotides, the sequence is TGCAGTGCTGGGACTAATGGCTACACCTTC.